A single T cell receptor beta chain is shown here with its context. This sample is part of a study of blood T cell repertoires in COVID-19. Across the whole study: Cohort 3 donors were reported recovered after two negative PCRs, clearance, or symptom resolution. The samples span acute and convalescent COVID-19 from the United States, Italy and Spain.

In the original analysis: Reference gene primer amplification yielded estimated nucleated cell counts. The method was immunoSEQ multiplex PCR; TCRdb's version includes in-frame clones alone and lacks a portion of them. Clone size and the V and J calls come from that table; the DNA yielded D and trimming. Of under 150,000 clones in the sample, 84% are singletons; the top ten hold roughly 3.7%. The sequenced sample was PBMCs or T cells enriched from blood (not recorded which). This TCR derives from a man aged 45-60 years in a cohort exposed to, infected with or recovered from COVID-19 (not recorded which).

CDR3 region: CASSQQTEGYTF. The CDR3 DNA follows: TGCGCCAGCAGTCAACAGACAGAAGGCTACACCTTC. The rearrangement joins TRBV23-1 to TRBJ1-2, with a weak D call TRBD1 (5 bases). TRBV23-1 qualifies as an ORF whose function is uncertain. With 2 bases removed from V and 8 bases from J, the gap between germline ends came to 9 bases. This CDR3 is built from 12 residues.